This TCR beta chain originates from a study of cytomegalovirus exposure and HLA in healthy donors. Regarding the study as a whole: Some V segments, including TRBV6-2 and TRBV6-3, were excluded as indistinguishable. The CMV antigen specificity of a few CMV-associated chains was confirmed through in vitro analysis.

PCR involved 60 Vbeta and 13 Jbeta primers. Produced via immunoSEQ multiplex PCR; TCRdb's table is partial and in-frame only. The data contain fewer than 200,000 clones, roughly four fifths of them seen just once; the ten biggest clones take up around 1.7%. There are 15 residues in the CDR3. Losses at the gene ends were 0 bases for V and 3 bases for J; bases not matched to a gene: 3. CDR1 and CDR2 from the germline V gene are ENHRY and SYGVKD. With regard to this clone: Its antigen is unknown.

The V and J genes are TRBV10-3 and TRBJ2-3, with TRBD1 identical over 7 bases. The clonotype comes from a man aged 45-60 years in good health and CMV-seronegative. Sample: PBMCs. The CDR3 spells CAISESDRATDTQYF. CDR3 nucleotide sequence: TGTGCCATCAGTGAGTCCGACAGGGCGACAGATACGCAGTATTTT.